What follows is one T cell receptor beta chain and its context. Every bit of the isolated RNA underwent reverse transcription, so sequencing read expressed TCRB transcripts. Each sample of naive, central memory or regulatory T cells had, on average, around 3.5 million reads. Measured with immunoSEQ multiplex PCR; TCRdb has only the in-frame clones, and not every one. The sample includes 400,000 to 500,000 clones, approximately 15% of them seen just once. V shed 5 bases and J shed 2 bases, with 12 bases lying between them. Germline CDR1 and CDR2: SGHVS and FQNEAQ. The CDR3 is 14 amino acids. This record belongs to a study of beta chain features in type 1 diabetes. In the study overall: Cell yields, gender and age were similar in healthy donors and patients.

CD45RO/CCR7/CD25/CD127/CD95/CD27 staining was used to isolate CD4+ naive, central memory, regulatory and stem cell-like memory cells by sorting. Sequencing was carried out using naive CD4+ T cells from blood. The V call is TRBV7-8, the J call TRBJ1-2; unclear D gene. The receptor's source is a man aged 30 to 45 in good health. CDR3 coding DNA: TGTGCCAGCAGCCCTACTACGTTAAACTATGGCTACACCTTC. This codes for CASSPTTLNYGYTF.